This passage covers 31 T cell receptor beta chains from one sample sequenced in a study of CD8+ T cells in alopecia areata. Investigators isolated RNA and reverse transcribed it into cDNA to act as the sequencing template. Sequencing used immunoSEQ multiplex PCR; TCRdb keeps in-frame clones, though not all of them. This table has some 42,000 clones, 80% to 95% appearing once. Treatment defined: oral pan-JAK inhibitor, 5-10 mg twice daily. The sequenced sample was CD8+ T cells sorted from blood, obtained at week 24, from a patient treated with tofacitinib. The receptors were gathered from a human donor with alopecia areata.

The rearrangement links TRBV28 to TRBJ2-4; a possible D gene is TRBD2 (5 bases). CDR1 and CDR2 from the germline V gene are MDHEN and SYDVKM. V gave up 2 bases and J gave up 6 bases, with 11 bases separating them. The CDR3 is 14 residues long. CDR3 bases: TGTGCCAGCAGTTTAGAGGGAACCCTAAACATTCAGTACTTC. Its translation is CASSLEGTLNIQYF.

The CDR3 region is CASGAAVPTDTQYF. The CDR3 bases are TGTGCCAGCGGGGCGGCGGTACCCACAGATACGCAGTATTTT. This chain links TRBV7-9 with TRBJ2-3, with D possibly being TRBD1 (5 bases). Germline V gene data show CDR1 as SEHNR and CDR2 as FQNEAQ (reference sequence). The CDR3 covers 14 residues. Trimming took off 8 bases at V and 2 bases at J, with 14 bases between the two ends.

The chain employs TRBV29-1 and TRBJ2-3; D gene uncertain. This CDR3 spans 14 amino acids. Germline CDR1 and CDR2: SQVTM and ANQGSEA. V was cut by 7 bases and J by 0 bases, with 14 bases left in between. CDR3 in DNA: TGCAGCGCCGAACTGGCCTTGAGCACAGATACGCAGTATTTT. Encoded protein: CSAELALSTDTQYF.

The V gene is TRBV7-8, the J gene TRBJ2-2; D is possibly TRBD1 (6 bases). The CDR3 totals 17 residues. Trimming cost V 3 bases and J 0 bases, with 14 bases left between them. The V gene's germline CDR1 is SGHVS and CDR2 FQNEAQ. CDR3 DNA sequence: TGTGCCAGCAGCTTTCCTACCGGGACACCGAACACCGGGGAGCTGTTTTTT. The encoded protein is CASSFPTGTPNTGELFF. The whole variable domain, remainder taken from reference TRBV7-8 and TRBJ2-2, is GAGVSQSPRYKVAKRGQDVALRCDPISGHVSLFWYQQALGQGPEFLTYFQNEAQLDKSGLPSDRFFAERPEGSVSTLKIQRTQQEDSAVYLCASSFPTGTPNTGELFFGEGSRLTVL.

This sequence joins TRBV6-6 and TRBJ2-3, with a tentative D call TRBD1 (6 bases). CDR1 and CDR2 (germline): MNHNY, SVGAGI (reference sequence). V shed 2 bases and J shed 2 bases, with 11 bases lying between them. The CDR3 contains 15 residues. CDR3 DNA: TGTGCCAGCAGTTACACCGGACAGAACACAGATACGCAGTATTTT. The encoded protein is CASSYTGQNTDTQYF.

The rearrangement joins TRBV7-9 to TRBJ2-7; 7 bases agree with TRBD2. Unmatched junction bases numbered 8, after V lost 6 bases and J lost 3 bases. CDR1 and CDR2 (germline): SEHNR, FQNEAQ (reference sequence). The CDR3 spans 14 residues. The CDR3 coding sequence is TGTGCCAGCAGTCCTGGGGGGGAGAACTACGAGCAGTACTTC. Protein product: CASSPGGENYEQYF.

J is TRBJ2-3 and V is TRBV7-2; 8 bases line up with TRBD2. Per the germline V gene, CDR1 is SGHTA and CDR2 is FQGNSA. CDR3 length: 15 amino acids. V dropped 1 base and J dropped 10; count of bases not matched to a gene: 10. Here the CDR3 DNA reads TGTGCCAGCAGCTTAGGCTGGCGGGGGGCCGAGCCGCAGTATTTT. Residues: CASSLGWRGAEPQYF.

The rearrangement links TRBV29-1 to TRBJ2-1, with D perhaps matching TRBD1 or TRBD2 (5 bases each). The CDR3 has 15 amino acids. V was shortened by 0 bases and J by 0 bases, with 9 bases between the two germline ends. Germline V CDR1 and CDR2: SQVTM, ANQGSEA. CDR3 bases: TGCAGCGTTGAAGAGGGACGGAGCTCCTACAATGAGCAGTTCTTC. Its protein product is CSVEEGRSSYNEQFF.

A note on this clone: Relative to the germline gene, one junction end is altered; a read error may explain this. The rearrangement links TRBV4-1 to TRBJ2-5; 7 nucleotides line up with TRBD1. This CDR3 is built from 15 residues. In germline, CDR1 is MGHRA, CDR2 YSYEKL. As DNA, the CDR3 is TGCGCCAGCAGCCAAGGAGCGGAGGCACCGGGACAGTCACACTTC. It is translated as CASSQGAEAPGQSHF.

V is TRBV13 and J is TRBJ2-1; the match to TRBD2 covers 9 bases. Unmatched junction bases numbered 4, after V lost 6 bases and J lost 1 base. This CDR3 is built from 15 residues. From germline, CDR1 is PRHDT and CDR2 FYEKMQ (reference sequence). The CDR3 is CASSQRGESYNEQFF. CDR3 in DNA: TGTGCCAGCAGTCAGCGGGGGGAGTCCTACAATGAGCAGTTCTTC.

A single count supports this clone. The gene calls are TRBV29-1 and TRBJ2-3, with D possibly matching TRBD2 (5 bases). V was trimmed by 4 bases and J by 0 bases, leaving 11 bases between them. The germline gives CDR1 SQVTM, CDR2 ANQGSEA. CDR3 size: 14 residues. DNA for the CDR3: TGCAGCGTTGTAGACGGGGAGAGCACAGATACGCAGTATTTT. It encodes CSVVDGESTDTQYF.

The CDR3, as DNA: TGTGCCTGGAATGGGGGAATCGGATACAATGAGCAGTTCTTC. Its protein is CAWNGGIGYNEQFF. This chain connects TRBV30 to TRBJ2-1, with D perhaps being TRBD1 or TRBD2 (5 bases each). Germline lookup yields CDR1 GTSNPN and CDR2 SVGIG (reference sequence). The CDR3 sequence is 14 residues long. With 4 bases removed from V and 4 bases from J, the gap between germline ends came to 14 bases.

The CDR3 coding sequence is TGTGCCAGCAGTTTCGACAGGTTTCCAATTTCACCCCTCCACTTT. Translated, it gives CASSFDRFPISPLHF. The chain is built from TRBV11-2 and TRBJ1-6; D might be TRBD1 (6 bases). Trimming removed 6 bases at V and 9 bases at J, with 18 bases between. From germline, CDR1 is SGHAT and CDR2 FQNNGV. The length of the CDR3 is 15 residues.

The CDR3 loop reads CAWTGLKNIQYF. The CDR3 DNA reads TGTGCCTGGACAGGGCTCAAAAACATTCAGTACTTC. The V gene is TRBV30, the J gene TRBJ2-4; D might be TRBD1 (5 bases). This CDR3 comprises 12 residues. The germline CDR1 and CDR2 sequences are GTSNPN and SVGIG (reference sequence). Trimming left V 4 bases short and J 3 bases short, with 7 bases between.

The chain employs TRBV28 and TRBJ2-3; no clear D gene. V was trimmed by 5 bases and J by 0 bases, leaving 15 bases between them. The CDR3 runs to 16 residues. Germline V gives CDR1 MDHEN, CDR2 SYDVKM. CDR3 region: CASSPATETSTDTQYF. The CDR3 region has the DNA TGTGCCAGCAGTCCCGCGACGGAAACTAGCACAGATACGCAGTATTTT.

This chain connects TRBV7-2 to TRBJ2-3; perhaps TRBD1 as D (6 bases). Trimming pared 5 bases from V and 6 bases from J, leaving 9 bases between. CDR3 length: 12 residues. CDR1 and CDR2 (germline): SGHTA, FQGNSA. Here the CDR3 reads CASSPQGDTQYF. As DNA, the CDR3 is TGTGCCAGCAGCCCCCAGGGGGATACGCAGTATTTT.

V is TRBV19 and J is TRBJ2-3; 7 positions match TRBD2. The CDR3 runs to 16 residues. Germline lookup yields CDR1 LNHDA and CDR2 SQIVND (reference sequence). The trim removed 3 bases at V and 2 bases at J, leaving 8 bases unmatched. CDR3 bases: TGTGCCAGTAGTATCGGAGCGGGGCGTTTCACAGATACGCAGTATTTT. This gives the protein CASSIGAGRFTDTQYF.

The chain has TRBV14 and TRBJ2-7; 7 positions match TRBD2. This CDR3 has 15 residues. Trimming took 0 bases from V and 2 from J; bases not matched to a gene: 4. Germline values: CDR1 SGHDN, CDR2 FVKESK. The CDR3 DNA reads as TGTGCCAGCAGCCAAGAAGGGGAGGGCACCTACGAGCAGTACTTC. It yields the protein CASSQEGEGTYEQYF.

The V gene is TRBV7-9, the J gene TRBJ2-7, with no clear D. Germline V gene lookup returns CDR1 SEHNR and CDR2 FQNEAQ (reference sequence). CDR3 length: 12 amino acids. V lost 3 bases to trimming and J lost 2 bases, with 5 bases between them. The CDR3 sequence is CASSFQAYEQYF. The CDR3, as DNA: TGTGCCAGCAGCTTTCAGGCCTACGAGCAGTACTTC.

The V gene is TRBV7-6, the J gene TRBJ2-3, with D tentatively TRBD1 (6 bases). Germline lookup yields CDR1 SGHVS and CDR2 FNYEAQ. The CDR3 is 15 residues long. V dropped 3 bases and J dropped 0 bases, with 10 bases sitting between them. In DNA, the CDR3 is TGTGCCAGCAGCTTGACAGGCCTCAGCACAGATACGCAGTATTTT. Its translation: CASSLTGLSTDTQYF.

The CDR3 coding sequence is TGCAGCGTTGGTGGCAAGAACACCGGGGAGCTGTTTTTT. It specifies CSVGGKNTGELFF. This chain uses TRBV29-1 with TRBJ2-2; D ambiguous. The V end was cut by 4 bases, the J end by 1 base, with 7 bases between. The germline V gene encodes CDR1 SQVTM and CDR2 ANQGSEA. The CDR3 has 13 amino acids.

The V and J genes are TRBV7-8 and TRBJ2-7; 9 nucleotides align to TRBD2. The CDR3 covers 17 residues. V shed 3 bases and J 1 base; nucleotides not matched to a gene: 10. The germline V gene has CDR1 SGHVS and CDR2 FQNEAQ. The CDR3 region is CASSFGWRGGLSYEQYF. CDR3 sequence (DNA): TGTGCCAGCAGCTTTGGGTGGCGGGGGGGCCTTTCCTACGAGCAGTACTTC.

The chain is built from TRBV29-1 and TRBJ1-4; no firm D call. CDR3 length: 13 amino acids. With 5 bases removed from V and 3 bases from J, the gap between germline ends came to 10 bases. The V gene's germline CDR1 is SQVTM and CDR2 ANQGSEA. The CDR3 DNA sequence: TGCAGCGTTACCCCGGGGTCTAATGAAAAACTGTTTTTT. This encodes CSVTPGSNEKLFF.

The V gene is TRBV29-1, the J gene TRBJ2-7, with D possibly TRBD2 on 6 matching bases. Germline V gene data show CDR1 as SQVTM and CDR2 as ANQGSEA. CDR3 size: 11 residues. V lost 1 base and J lost 7, with 8 bases in between. The CDR3 DNA sequence: TGCAGCGTTGAAGTCGCGGGGGAGCAGTACTTC. It is translated as CSVEVAGEQYF.

On this clone: The junction does not match germline at one end; this may be a read error. The CDR3 is CASSHPDRAPSNF. The CDR3 DNA reads as TGCGCCAGCAGCCATCCGGACAGGGCCCCTTCAAACTTC. J is TRBJ2-7 and V is TRBV4-1, with TRBD1 matching over 8 bases. The germline V gene has CDR1 MGHRA and CDR2 YSYEKL. This CDR3 contains 13 residues.

This rearrangement joins TRBV9 to TRBJ2-1; TRBD2 might be the D (5 bases). The V gene's germline CDR1 is SGDLS and CDR2 YYNGEE. Trimming removed 1 base from V and 5 bases from J, with 13 bases in between. CDR3 length: 15 amino acids. The DNA for the CDR3 is TGTGCCAGCAGCGTACGGGGATCGGCCAACAATGAGCAGTTCTTC. Its translation is CASSVRGSANNEQFF.

The chain combines TRBV10-3 with TRBJ2-5; 12 bases match TRBD2. Germline CDR1 reads ENHRY; CDR2 reads SYGVKD. This CDR3 spans 18 amino acids. V trimming: 3 bases; J trimming: 5 bases; junction bases outside the gene matches: 13. CDR3 coding DNA: TGTGCCATCAGTGACCCGCCTAGCGGGGGGGCCTCATTGGAGACCCAGTACTTC. This codes for CAISDPPSGGASLETQYF.

The V and J genes are TRBV4-1 and TRBJ2-7; 10 bases match TRBD1. Germline V gives CDR1 MGHRA, CDR2 YSYEKL. CDR3 length: 14 amino acids. V dropped 7 bases and J dropped 3; count of bases not matched to a gene: 6. CDR3 region: CASKVGTGDYEQYF. CDR3 nucleotide sequence: TGCGCCAGCAAGGTTGGGACAGGGGACTACGAGCAGTACTTC.

V and J are TRBV29-1 and TRBJ2-7; TRBD1 matches 7 bases. The end of the DNA is better explained by TRBJ2-1, so the J call may be wrong. The CDR3 sequence is 12 residues long. Germline V gene lookup returns CDR1 SQVTM and CDR2 ANQGSEA. CDR3 bases: TGCAGCGTTGTACAGGGGATTAATGAGCAGTTCTTC. Protein sequence: CSVVQGINEQFF.

The genes are TRBV9 and TRBJ2-5, with 11 bases that match TRBD2. Per germline, CDR1 SGDLS and CDR2 YYNGEE. Trimming removed 3 bases from V and 3 bases from J; junction bases left unmatched: 13. This CDR3 has 18 amino acids. In DNA, the CDR3 is TGTGCCAGCAGCGAAGGGTGGACGACTAGCGGGGTAGAAGAGACCCAGTACTTC. This translates into CASSEGWTTSGVEETQYF. The full variable domain, in which reference TRBV9 and TRBJ2-5 provide the parts outside the CDR3, is DSGVTQTPKHLITATGQRVTLRCSPRSGDLSVYWYQQSLDQGLQFLIQYYNGEERAKGNILERFSAQQFPDLHSELNLSSLELGDSALYFCASSEGWTTSGVEETQYFGPGTRLLVL.

J is TRBJ2-2 and V is TRBV5-1, with a tentative D call TRBD1 (6 bases). Germline V gene lookup returns CDR1 SGHRS and CDR2 YFSETQ. V was cut by 7 bases and J by 7 bases, with 23 bases left in between. The CDR3 runs to 16 residues. The CDR3 DNA follows: TGCGCCAGCCACGAAGGGCAGGGGTGGACCGGCGGGGAGCTGTTTTTT. This gives the protein CASHEGQGWTGGELFF.